The 18 T cell receptor beta chains reported below all come from one sample, sequenced in a study of blood T cell repertoires in COVID-19. Assay used: immunoSEQ multiplex PCR; TCRdb lists only in-frame clones, some missing. The table lists 200,000 or so clones, around 90% of them singletons. The sample comprised peripheral blood. The receptors were sampled from a man in his sixties with acute or convalescent COVID-19.

This clone was detected only a few times. The V gene is TRBV7-2, the J gene TRBJ1-5, with unresolved D. Trimming stripped 0 bases from V and 4 bases from J, with 10 bases between. Germline-derived CDR1 and CDR2 are SGHTA and FQGNSA. The CDR3 is made up of 15 amino acids. The CDR3 DNA reads TGTGCCAGCAGCTTAGCGCGGCACCCAAATCAGCCCCAGCATTTT. The encoded protein is CASSLARHPNQPQHF. Full variable domain (outside the CDR3, taken from reference TRBV7-2 and TRBJ1-5): GAGVSQSPSNKVTEKGKDVELRCDPISGHTALYWYRQSLGQGLEFLIYFQGNSAPDKSGLPSDRFSAERTGGSVSTLTIQRTQQEDSAVYLCASSLARHPNQPQHFGDGTRLSIL.

In its sample, this clone was seen once. The chain uses TRBV24-1 and TRBJ2-1, with 11 positions matching TRBD2. The V gene's germline CDR1 is KGHDR and CDR2 SFDVKD. Unmatched junction bases numbered 2, after V lost 4 bases and J lost 4 bases. The CDR3 extends over 15 amino acids. The chain's CDR3 is CATSDRLAGYNEQFF. CDR3 coding DNA: TGTGCCACCAGTGACAGACTAGCGGGATACAATGAGCAGTTCTTC.

The chain employs TRBV7-2 and TRBJ1-1, with TRBD1 matching 8 bases. V dropped 6 bases and J dropped 6; count of bases not matched to a gene: 6. This CDR3 has 13 amino acids. The germline V gene has CDR1 SGHTA and CDR2 FQGNSA. The chain's CDR3 is CASSQTGVPEAFF. The CDR3 bases are TGTGCCAGCAGTCAGACAGGGGTCCCTGAAGCTTTCTTT.

For the CDR3, the DNA is TGTGCCAGCAGCCGACCGGGACTAAGCTCCTACGAGCAGTACTTC. This gives the protein CASSRPGLSSYEQYF. V and J are TRBV7-9 and TRBJ2-7, with TRBD2 matching 7 bases. V was pared by 5 bases and J by 0 bases, with 7 bases of the junction left unmatched. Germline assignment: CDR1 SEHNR and CDR2 FQNEAQ (reference sequence). This CDR3 is built from 15 residues.

The V and J genes are TRBV5-4 and TRBJ2-5; TRBD2 agrees at 8 bases. CDR3 length: 14 residues. The V gene's germline CDR1 is SGHNT and CDR2 YYREEE (reference sequence). J was trimmed by 3 bases and V by 4 bases; bases with no gene match: 5. In nucleotides, the CDR3 is TGTGCCAGCAGCGCGCAAGCGGGGGAAGAGACCCAGTACTTC. Protein product: CASSAQAGEETQYF.

This clone was seen a handful of times. The chain employs TRBV9 and TRBJ1-3; D unresolved. The CDR3 contains 15 residues. The V gene's germline CDR1 is SGDLS and CDR2 YYNGEE. V lost 0 bases and J lost 0, with 7 bases in between. CDR3 in DNA: TGTGCCAGCAGCGTAGGGGCAGACTCTGGAAACACCATATATTTT. It specifies CASSVGADSGNTIYF.

The V and J genes are TRBV11-2 and TRBJ2-2; perhaps TRBD1 as D (6 bases). The CDR3 covers 18 residues. Trimming removed 5 bases at V and 0 bases at J, with 19 bases between. Germline loops: CDR1 SGHAT, CDR2 FQNNGV. The DNA of the CDR3 is TGTGCCAGCAGCCCTAGGGCTCGCACAGGGACGAACACCGGGGAGCTGTTTTTT. Its translation is CASSPRARTGTNTGELFF.

V usage is TRBV18 and J usage is TRBJ1-1, with no clear D. Germline V gene sequence: CDR1 KGHSH, CDR2 LQKENI. Between the trimmed V and J ends, which lost 6 bases and 1 base, there was a span of 12 bases. The CDR3 contains 14 residues. CDR3 coding DNA: TGTGCCAGCTCCCTTAAGGCGGGGAACACTGAAGCTTTCTTT. It specifies CASSLKAGNTEAFF.

This clone was seen once. This CDR3 is CASGQGFSGANVLTF. Written as DNA, the CDR3 is TGTGCCAGTGGACAGGGATTCTCTGGGGCCAACGTCCTGACTTTC. This chain links TRBV27 with TRBJ2-6, with 8 bases matching TRBD1. The V gene end was trimmed by 9 bases and the J gene end by 0 bases; junction bases not matched to a gene: 4. The CDR3 runs to 15 residues. CDR1 MNHEY and CDR2 SMNVEV come from the germline V gene (reference sequence).

Notes on this clone: The germline gene is not matched at one end of the junction; a read error may be the cause. The gene calls are TRBV27 and TRBJ1-5; 7 nucleotides align to TRBD1. CDR1 is MNHEY and CDR2 is SMNVEV in the germline V gene (reference sequence). The CDR3 sequence is 15 residues long. CDR3 bases: TGTGCCAGCAGTCAAGGGACAGAAAACAATCGGCCCCAGCATTTT. This gives the protein CASSQGTENNRPQHF.

CDR3 in amino acids: CASSQLVKRSDEQFF. The CDR3 DNA reads TGTGCCAGCTCACAGCTAGTAAAGAGGTCCGATGAGCAGTTCTTC. The chain links TRBV18 to TRBJ2-1, with D unclear. Trimming removed 4 bases from V and 8 bases from J, with 18 bases in between. CDR1 is KGHSH, CDR2 LQKENI, per germline. This CDR3 region has 15 residues.

A few counts support this clone. The chain uses TRBV5-1 and TRBJ1-3, with TRBD1 matching 9 bases. From germline, CDR1 is SGHRS and CDR2 YFSETQ. V gave up 2 bases and J gave up 0 bases; unmatched junction bases: 9. The length of the CDR3 is 18 residues. The CDR3: CASSLGTGPQFSGNTIYF. In DNA, the CDR3 is TGCGCCAGCAGCTTAGGGACAGGGCCCCAATTCTCTGGAAACACCATATATTTT. The complete variable domain, with remaining parts taken from reference TRBV5-1 and TRBJ1-3, reads KAGVTQTPRYLIKTRGQQVTLSCSPISGHRSVSWYQQTPGQGLQFLFEYFSETQRNKGNFPGRFSGRQFSNSRSEMNVSTLELGDSALYLCASSLGTGPQFSGNTIYFGEGSWLTVV.

This rearrangement joins TRBV4-2 to TRBJ1-2; 7 bases are shared with TRBD1. The CDR3 has 15 residues. Per germline, CDR1 LGHNA and CDR2 YNFKEQ. Trimming took 0 bases from V and 5 from J; bases not matched to a gene: 6. CDR3 nucleotides: TGTGCCAGCAGCCAAGATCTCCTGACAGGGTATGGCTACACCTTC. This translates into CASSQDLLTGYGYTF.

The J gene is TRBJ2-3, the V gene TRBV19, with 10 bases matching TRBD1. V shed 5 bases, J shed 4 bases, and the junction held 6 bases outside the gene matches. Germline CDR1 is LNHDA and CDR2 is SQIVND (reference sequence). The CDR3 contains 15 residues. The CDR3 coding sequence is TGTGCCAGTAGTCTGTCTGGGACAGGGGCAGATACGCAGTATTTT. This gives the protein CASSLSGTGADTQYF.

The chain couples TRBV2 to TRBJ2-1, with D maybe TRBD1 (7 bases). CDR3 size: 15 residues. Trimming removed 7 bases at V and 2 bases at J, with 15 bases between. Germline loops: CDR1 SNHLY, CDR2 FYNNEI. The CDR3: CASTPPRGAYNEQFF. CDR3 bases: TGTGCCAGCACCCCCCCCAGGGGGGCCTACAATGAGCAGTTCTTC.

This chain's CDR3 is CASSLANNEQFF. The CDR3 region has the DNA TGTGCCAGCAGCTTAGCGAACAATGAGCAGTTCTTC. The V call is TRBV7-3, the J call TRBJ2-1; no reliable D call. Germline CDR1 and CDR2: SGHTA and FQGTGA. The CDR3 extends over 12 amino acids. Trimming removed 2 bases from V and 5 bases from J, with 4 bases in between.

There are a few counts of this clone. The rearrangement uses TRBV7-9 and TRBJ2-7; TRBD2 agrees at 14 bases. Germline V gives CDR1 SEHNR, CDR2 FQNEAQ (reference sequence). The CDR3 totals 17 residues. J was trimmed by 7 bases and V by 5 bases; bases with no gene match: 13. CDR3 DNA sequence: TGTGCCAGCAGCCCCGGACTAGCGGGGGGAAGGCCTGGGGAGCAGTACTTC. Protein product: CASSPGLAGGRPGEQYF.

The genes are TRBV5-8 and TRBJ1-1, with a possible D match to TRBD1 (5 bases). The germline V and J ends were trimmed by 1 base and 2 bases, with 6 bases remaining between them. Per the germline V gene, CDR1 is SGHTS and CDR2 is YDEGEE. The CDR3 spans 13 residues. The CDR3 region is CASSLTGNTEAFF. The CDR3 DNA follows: TGTGCCAGCAGCTTGACAGGTAACACTGAAGCTTTCTTT.